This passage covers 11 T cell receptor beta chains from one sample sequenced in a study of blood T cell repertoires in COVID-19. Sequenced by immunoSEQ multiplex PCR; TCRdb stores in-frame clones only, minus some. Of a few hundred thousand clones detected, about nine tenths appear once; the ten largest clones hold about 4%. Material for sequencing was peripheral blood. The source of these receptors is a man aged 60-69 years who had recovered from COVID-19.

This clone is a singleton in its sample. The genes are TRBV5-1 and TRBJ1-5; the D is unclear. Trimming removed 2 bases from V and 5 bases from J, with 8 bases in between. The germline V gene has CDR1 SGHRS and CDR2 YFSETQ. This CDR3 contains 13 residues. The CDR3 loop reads CASSFTTDQPQHF. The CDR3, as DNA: TGCGCCAGCAGCTTCACAACCGATCAGCCCCAGCATTTT.

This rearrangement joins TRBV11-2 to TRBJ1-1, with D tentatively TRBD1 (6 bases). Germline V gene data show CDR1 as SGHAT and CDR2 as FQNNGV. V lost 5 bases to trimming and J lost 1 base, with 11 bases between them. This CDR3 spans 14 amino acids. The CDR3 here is CASSRSTGNTEAFF. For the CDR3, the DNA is TGTGCCAGCAGCCGATCGACAGGGAACACTGAAGCTTTCTTT.

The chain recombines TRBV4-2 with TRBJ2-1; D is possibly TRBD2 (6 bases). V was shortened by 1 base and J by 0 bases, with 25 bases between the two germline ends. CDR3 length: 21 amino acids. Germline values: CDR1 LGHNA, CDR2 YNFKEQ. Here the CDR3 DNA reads TGTGCCAGCAGCCAAGTCCTGAAGGGCCATAGGGACTCTAGCTCCTACAATGAGCAGTTCTTC. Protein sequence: CASSQVLKGHRDSSSYNEQFF.

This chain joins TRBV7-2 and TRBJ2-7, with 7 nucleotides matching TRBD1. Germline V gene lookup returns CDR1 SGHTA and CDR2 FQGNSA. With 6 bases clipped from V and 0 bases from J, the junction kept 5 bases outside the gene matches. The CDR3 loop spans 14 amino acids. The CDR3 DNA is TGTGCCAGCAGTCCCGGACAGGCCTCCTACGAGCAGTACTTC. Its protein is CASSPGQASYEQYF.

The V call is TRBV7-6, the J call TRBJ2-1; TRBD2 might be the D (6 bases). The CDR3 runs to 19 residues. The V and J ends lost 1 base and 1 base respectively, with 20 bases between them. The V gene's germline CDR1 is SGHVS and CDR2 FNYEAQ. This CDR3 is CASSLDQHVAGRSYNEQFF. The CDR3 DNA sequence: TGTGCCAGCAGCTTAGATCAGCACGTGGCGGGGAGATCCTACAATGAGCAGTTCTTC.

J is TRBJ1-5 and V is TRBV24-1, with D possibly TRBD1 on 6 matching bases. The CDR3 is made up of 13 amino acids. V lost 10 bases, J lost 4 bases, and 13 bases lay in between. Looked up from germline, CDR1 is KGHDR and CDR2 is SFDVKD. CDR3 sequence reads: CATLPDRNQPQHF. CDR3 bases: TGTGCCACACTCCCCGACAGGAATCAGCCCCAGCATTTT.

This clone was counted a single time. The CDR3 reads CASSPRGSYEQYF. In nucleotides, the CDR3 is TGTGCCAGCTCACCCAGGGGTAGTTACGAGCAGTACTTC. The chain uses TRBV18 and TRBJ2-7; a weak D match, TRBD1 (6 bases). Trimming removed 3 bases from V and 4 bases from J, with 10 bases in between. Per the germline V gene, CDR1 is KGHSH and CDR2 is LQKENI. The CDR3 is 13 amino acids.

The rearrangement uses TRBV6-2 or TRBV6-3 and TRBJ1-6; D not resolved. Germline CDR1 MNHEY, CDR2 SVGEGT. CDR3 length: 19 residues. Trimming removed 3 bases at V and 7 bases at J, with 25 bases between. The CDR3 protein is CASSYRNFWAPRNNSPLHF. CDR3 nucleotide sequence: TGTGCCAGCAGTTATCGCAATTTTTGGGCCCCAAGGAACAATTCACCCCTCCACTTT.

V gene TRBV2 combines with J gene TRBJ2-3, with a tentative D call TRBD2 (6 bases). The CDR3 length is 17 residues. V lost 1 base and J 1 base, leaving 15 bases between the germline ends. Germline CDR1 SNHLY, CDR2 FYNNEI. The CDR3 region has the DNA TGTGCCAGCAGTGAAGTGGGGTGGGACTTAGGCACAGATACGCAGTATTTT. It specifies CASSEVGWDLGTDTQYF. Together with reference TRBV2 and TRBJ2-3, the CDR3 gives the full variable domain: EPEVTQTPSHQVTQMGQEVILRCVPISNHLYFYWYRQILGQKVEFLVSFYNNEISEKSEIFDDQFSVERPDGSNFTLKIRSTKLEDSAMYFCASSEVGWDLGTDTQYFGPGTRLTVL.

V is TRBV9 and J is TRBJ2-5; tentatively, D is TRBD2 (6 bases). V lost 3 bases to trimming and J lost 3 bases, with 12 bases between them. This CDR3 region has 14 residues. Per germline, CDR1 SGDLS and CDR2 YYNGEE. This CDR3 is CASSEGLREETQYF. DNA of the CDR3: TGTGCCAGCAGCGAGGGACTTCGGGAAGAGACCCAGTACTTC.

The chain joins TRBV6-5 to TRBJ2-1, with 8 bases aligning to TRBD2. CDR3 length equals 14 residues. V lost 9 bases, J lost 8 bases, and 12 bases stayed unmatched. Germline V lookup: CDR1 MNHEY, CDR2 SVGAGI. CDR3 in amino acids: CASVWAGGLDEQFF. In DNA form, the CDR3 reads TGTGCCAGTGTTTGGGCGGGGGGTCTGGATGAGCAGTTCTTC.